Listed here is a single T cell receptor beta chain. This entry is derived from a study of control samples from healthy donors and cancer patients. The CDR3 totals 14 residues. V dropped 3 bases and J dropped 3 bases, with 11 bases sitting between them. Per germline, CDR1 KGHSH and CDR2 LQKENI. Repertoires were generated with immunoSEQ multiplex PCR, while TCRdb's copy carries only in-frame clones and drops some. The sample has approximately 87,000 clones; 93% are singletons. This sequence originates from a middle-aged woman with lung cancer. Sample: PBMCs. The chain combines TRBV18 with TRBJ1-1; weak D call: TRBD1 (6 bases). CDR3 DNA sequence: TGTGCCAGCTCACCCACAGGGTTGGACACTGAAGCTTTCTTT. Translation gives CASSPTGLDTEAFF.